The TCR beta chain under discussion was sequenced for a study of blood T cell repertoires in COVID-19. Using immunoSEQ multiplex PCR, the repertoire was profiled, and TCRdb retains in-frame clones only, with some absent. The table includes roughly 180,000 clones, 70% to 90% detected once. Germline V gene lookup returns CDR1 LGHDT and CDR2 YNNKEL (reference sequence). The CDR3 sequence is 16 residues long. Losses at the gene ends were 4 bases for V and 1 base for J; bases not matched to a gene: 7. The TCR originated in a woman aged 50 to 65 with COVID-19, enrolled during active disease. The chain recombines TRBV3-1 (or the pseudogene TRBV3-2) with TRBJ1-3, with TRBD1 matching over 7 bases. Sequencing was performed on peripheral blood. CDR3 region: CASSLGGHLSGNTIYF. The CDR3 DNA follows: TGTGCCAGCAGCCTAGGGGGCCATTTATCTGGAAACACCATATATTTT.